This entry lists 3 T cell receptor beta chains sequenced from one sample in a study of blood T cells in healthy people across ages (dated by TCRdb to between 2015 and 2017). Library generation was performed with 5' RACE. The sequencing machine was an Illumina HiSeq 2500. A second PCR of about 7 to 12 cycles was run with a J-beta primer mix and a sample-barcoded 5' primer. TCRdb trimmed public reads at Q25 via fastp, called clones via MiXCR and kept in-frame beta chains. Each entry is one CDR3 protein sequence, shown with its most common DNA and genes. The sample profile shows 1,500,000 or so distinct CDR3 sequences; around 40% of them were found once. The ten largest clones add up to about 4.1% of the sample. Sequenced sample: blood. The receptors here all came from a woman aged 18-29 years in good health.

This sequence joins TRBV6-5 and TRBJ2-5; 9 nucleotides line up with TRBD1. The J call may be in error: the DNA end matches TRBJ2-7 better. Germline assignment: CDR1 MNHEY and CDR2 SVGAGI. The CDR3 is 14 residues long. The CDR3 DNA reads as TGTGCCAGCAGTTACGGACAGGGGCTAGGCGAGCAGTACTTC. This sequence encodes CASSYGQGLGEQYF.

The chain links TRBV25-1 to TRBJ2-7; D uncertain. V lost 4 bases, J lost 2 bases, and 12 bases lay in between. The CDR3 has 14 amino acids. Germline V gene data show CDR1 as MGHDK and CDR2 as SYGVNS. CDR3 sequence reads: CASSAIFSPYEQYF. The DNA for the CDR3 is TGTGCCAGCAGTGCCATCTTTAGCCCCTACGAGCAGTACTTC.

This clonotype was detected only once. The chain carries TRBV12-3 or TRBV12-4 and TRBJ1-1, with 7 positions matching TRBD1. V gave up 5 bases and J gave up 10 bases; unmatched junction bases: 22. This CDR3 is built from 17 residues. The CDR3 loop reads CASSSAIRGYKVVAAFF. DNA of the CDR3: TGTGCCAGCAGTAGCGCGATCAGGGGGTATAAGGTCGTGGCAGCTTTCTTT.